The 15 T cell receptor beta chains in this list originate from one sample, sequenced in a study of cytomegalovirus exposure and HLA in healthy donors. 13 Jbeta primers and 60 Vbeta primers were used for the PCR. Produced via immunoSEQ multiplex PCR; TCRdb's table is partial and in-frame only. The data show around 170,000 clones, with around 80% seen just once and less than 1.5% held by the top ten. The material sequenced was PBMCs. The receptors here all came from a girl aged 10-17 years in good health and CMV-seropositive.

The rearrangement joins TRBV10-2 to TRBJ2-3, with 8 positions matching TRBD1. The germline gives CDR1 WSHSY, CDR2 SAAADI. V gave up 3 bases and J gave up 3 bases; unmatched junction bases: 11. CDR3 length: 17 residues. The CDR3 sequence: CASSDPSRTGLTDTQYF. CDR3 in DNA: TGCGCCAGCAGTGACCCATCCCGGACAGGGCTGACAGATACGCAGTATTTT.

The CDR3: CASSYRGSGNQPQHF. The DNA of the CDR3 is TGTGCCAGCAGTTATAGGGGGTCGGGCAATCAGCCCCAGCATTTT. The V call is TRBV11-2, the J call TRBJ1-5, with D maybe TRBD1 (6 bases). Germline lookup yields CDR1 SGHAT and CDR2 FQNNGV. V was shortened by 6 bases and J by 2 bases, with 14 bases between the two germline ends. The CDR3 covers 15 residues.

This clone has only one observation. The chain links TRBV7-9 to TRBJ1-1; D is perhaps TRBD1 (5 bases). The germline CDR1 and CDR2 sequences are SEHNR and FQNEAQ (reference sequence). Between the trimmed V and J ends, which lost 8 bases and 4 bases, there was a span of 29 bases. This CDR3 is built from 18 residues. The CDR3 DNA follows: TGTGCCAGCCGATTCGGGAGGACACGATTGAATGGTGGCACTGAAGCTTTCTTT. Residues: CASRFGRTRLNGGTEAFF.

V usage is TRBV7-9 and J usage is TRBJ1-1; D may be TRBD1 (5 bases). The germline gives CDR1 SEHNR, CDR2 FQNEAQ (reference sequence). V lost 2 bases, J lost 4 bases, and 11 bases lay in between. This CDR3 comprises 14 residues. The CDR3 DNA follows: TGTGCCAGCAGCTTAACGGGGGATCGCACTGAAGCTTTCTTT. It translates to CASSLTGDRTEAFF.

The chain combines TRBV4-1 with TRBJ1-4, with 11 bases identical to TRBD1. CDR1 and CDR2 from the germline V gene are MGHRA and YSYEKL. There are 15 residues in the CDR3. The J segment lost 9 bases and the V segment lost 3 bases, leaving 6 bases of the junction unmatched. The CDR3 DNA reads TGCGCCAGCAGCCAGTACGGGACAGGGGGACAAAAACTGTTTTTT. It codes for CASSQYGTGGQKLFF.

The chain has TRBV19 and TRBJ2-3, with 11 positions matching TRBD1. This CDR3 is 20 amino acids long. V lost 3 bases and J lost 6; bases outside the gene matches: 20. Germline V lookup: CDR1 LNHDA, CDR2 SQIVND (reference sequence). Here the CDR3 reads CASSILGQGASFRGTDTQYF. The CDR3 DNA sequence: TGTGCCAGTAGTATTTTAGGACAGGGGGCATCTTTCCGGGGTACCGATACGCAGTATTTT.

This clone has a single count. The chain employs TRBV5-6 and TRBJ2-7; 10 nucleotides align to TRBD2. V lost 1 base to trimming and J lost 2 bases; unmatched junction nucleotides: 6. The CDR3 sequence is 16 residues long. The germline CDR1 and CDR2 sequences are SGHDT and YYEEEE. CDR3 sequence: CASSLWTSGVAYEQYF. In DNA, the CDR3 is TGTGCCAGCAGCTTGTGGACTAGCGGAGTAGCCTACGAGCAGTACTTC.

The chain carries TRBV5-1 and TRBJ1-2; 7 nucleotides agree with TRBD1. Trimming removed 0 bases from V and 4 bases from J; junction bases left unmatched: 3. The CDR3 extends over 14 amino acids. CDR1 SGHRS and CDR2 YFSETQ come from the germline V gene. Here the CDR3 DNA reads TGCGCCAGCAGCTTGGAGGGGGCGATCTATGGCTACACCTTC. Translating it yields CASSLEGAIYGYTF.

This clone appeared a single time. The gene calls are TRBV7-9 and TRBJ2-7, with TRBD2 as a possible D gene (6 bases). The length of the CDR3 is 19 residues. Germline V gene data show CDR1 as SEHNR and CDR2 as FQNEAQ (reference sequence). Trimming shortened V by 1 base and J by 1 base, and 23 bases separated the two germline ends. This chain's CDR3 is CASSLGAGNGKGGSYEQYF. The CDR3 nucleotides read TGTGCCAGCAGCTTAGGAGCAGGGAACGGTAAAGGAGGGTCCTACGAGCAGTACTTC.

This clone has a handful of counts. This chain links TRBV27 with TRBJ2-7; D uncertain. Deletions cut 1 base from V and 3 bases from J, with 7 bases between. The CDR3 length is 13 residues. In germline, CDR1 is MNHEY, CDR2 SMNVEV (reference sequence). The CDR3 DNA is TGTGCCAGCAGTTTATTTCGCAGCTACGAGCAGTACTTC. This sequence encodes CASSLFRSYEQYF.

V usage is TRBV5-1 and J usage is TRBJ2-2, with 8 bases aligning to TRBD2. The CDR3 spans 16 residues. Germline CDR1 is SGHRS and CDR2 is YFSETQ. V was clipped by 4 bases and J by 10 bases; unmatched bases: 15. CDR3 DNA sequence: TGCGCCAGCAGCATAAGAGTCCCGGGACTAGATAAGGAGCTGTTTTTT. Translated, it gives CASSIRVPGLDKELFF.

The rearrangement joins TRBV4-3 to TRBJ2-3, with D unresolved. The germline V gene encodes CDR1 LGHNA and CDR2 YSLEER. Trimming shortened V by 0 bases and J by 2 bases, and 9 bases separated the two germline ends. The CDR3 spans 15 residues. As DNA, the CDR3 is TGCGCCAGCAGCCAAGATCGGCGGTACACAGATACGCAGTATTTT. The encoded protein is CASSQDRRYTDTQYF.

The J gene is TRBJ1-6, the V gene TRBV6-5; possibly TRBD1 for D (5 bases). The CDR3 has 14 residues. Germline CDR1 reads MNHEY; CDR2 reads SVGAGI. The germline V and J ends were trimmed by 5 bases and 6 bases, with 11 bases remaining between them. The chain's CDR3 is CASSPGLRNSPLHF. In DNA form, the CDR3 reads TGTGCCAGCAGTCCGGGACTTCGTAATTCACCCCTCCACTTT.

This clone was counted once. The chain combines TRBV10-3 with TRBJ1-3, with 11 bases aligning to TRBD1. This CDR3 is 14 amino acids long. Per the germline V gene, CDR1 is ENHRY and CDR2 is SYGVKD. Trimming cost V 8 bases and J 2 bases; bases outside gene matches: 2. The CDR3, as DNA: TGTGCCATCTCGGGACAGGGGGCTGGAAACACCATATATTTT. Translating it yields CAISGQGAGNTIYF.

The chain combines TRBV5-1 with TRBJ2-1; tentative D call: TRBD2 (5 bases). V was shortened by 4 bases and J by 0 bases, with 11 bases between the two germline ends. Germline V gene sequence: CDR1 SGHRS, CDR2 YFSETQ. The length of the CDR3 is 15 residues. CDR3 bases: TGCGCCAGCAGCCGGACTGGGGACTCCTACAATGAGCAGTTCTTC. It codes for CASSRTGDSYNEQFF.